This T cell receptor (beta chain) was recorded in a study of blood T cell repertoires in COVID-19. Only in-frame clones appear in the TCRdb table, and some are missing; sequencing was by immunoSEQ multiplex PCR. The data contain approximately 100,000 clones, around 90% of them singletons. Looked up from germline, CDR1 is LGHDT and CDR2 is YNNKEL (reference sequence). The CDR3 is made up of 14 amino acids. V dropped 2 bases and J dropped 5; count of bases not matched to a gene: 3. The clonotype originates from a man over 45 with acute or convalescent COVID-19. The specimen was peripheral blood. The chain is built from TRBV3-1 (or the pseudogene TRBV3-2) and TRBJ1-1, with 9 nucleotides matching TRBD1. In DNA form, the CDR3 reads TGTGCCAGCAGCCAAAACAGGGGGCGAACTGAAGCTTTCTTT. This encodes CASSQNRGRTEAFF.